The next 32 T cell receptor beta chains were all read from a single sample in a study of blood T cells in healthy people across ages. Primed by a sample-barcoded 5' primer and a J-beta primer mix, a second PCR proceeded for about 6 to 12 cycles. TCRdb called the 5' RACE reads again in MiXCR, with one record for every CDR3 protein. This table has roughly 800,000 distinct CDR3 sequences, more than 25% appearing once. The same sample was also studied in work on T cells of mothers and their children.

The sample was blood. These receptors were obtained from a boy between 5 and 17 years old in good health.

The V gene is TRBV2, the J gene TRBJ2-5; the D is unclear. Germline assignment: CDR1 SNHLY and CDR2 FYNNEI. The CDR3 consists of 14 residues. V was clipped by 7 bases and J by 4 bases, with 16 bases between them. In nucleotides, the CDR3 is TGTGCCAGCACAGAGGCCGATTCCAGAGAGACCCAGTACTTC. Translating gives CASTEADSRETQYF.

This clonotype was counted between two and nine times. The V call is TRBV9, the J call TRBJ1-6; D remains ambiguous. The V gene lost 3 bases and the J gene lost 7 bases, with 8 bases spanning the gap. Per germline, CDR1 SGDLS and CDR2 YYNGEE. The length of the CDR3 is 13 residues. The CDR3 loop is CASSALGNSPLHF. For the CDR3, the DNA is TGTGCCAGCAGCGCCCTAGGGAATTCACCCCTCCACTTT.

This chain connects TRBV30 to TRBJ2-5, with D possibly TRBD1 on 6 matching bases. TRBJ2-1 explains the end of the DNA better; the J call may be wrong. Looked up from germline, CDR1 is GTSNPN and CDR2 is SVGIG (reference sequence). CDR3 length: 16 amino acids. In DNA form, the CDR3 reads TGTGCCTGGAGTGTGAGAGGGACACTATGGGCCCATGAGCAGTTCTTC. This sequence encodes CAWSVRGTLWAHEQFF.

The V call is TRBV4-2, the J call TRBJ1-4; D may be TRBD1 (5 bases). In germline, CDR1 is LGHNA, CDR2 YNFKEQ. V was cut by 5 bases and J by 8 bases, with 12 bases left in between. The CDR3 consists of 13 residues. The CDR3 coding sequence is TGTGCCAGCAGCGGGGACGGGGTCGAAAAACTGTTTTTT. Encoded protein: CASSGDGVEKLFF.

This chain uses TRBV7-2 with TRBJ2-5; TRBD2 agrees at 10 bases. Germline V CDR1 and CDR2: SGHTA, FQGNSA. This CDR3 comprises 15 residues. J was trimmed by 4 bases and V by 0 bases; bases with no gene match: 2. Here the CDR3 DNA reads TGTGCCAGCAGCTTAGCACTAGCGGGGAGAGAGACCCAGTACTTC. Amino acid sequence: CASSLALAGRETQYF.

This clonotype was counted only a few times. This chain joins TRBV6-5 and TRBJ1-2; the D gene is possibly TRBD1 (5 bases). V lost 5 bases to trimming and J lost 1 base, with 20 bases between them. The germline V gene has CDR1 MNHEY and CDR2 SVGAGI. The CDR3 runs 17 residues. CDR3 protein: CASSLLGVFGRNYGYTF. As DNA, the CDR3 is TGTGCCAGCAGTCTCTTGGGGGTCTTCGGACGTAACTATGGCTACACCTTC.

This clonotype turned up a few times. A much more abundant neighbour one base away suggests this may be a read error. The chain couples TRBV28 to TRBJ1-5; 9 bases are a match to TRBD1. Germline trimming cut 8 bases from V and 4 bases from J; bases unmatched to any gene: 6. Germline CDR1 and CDR2: MDHEN and SYDVKM. This CDR3 contains 14 residues. CDR3 amino acids: CASGPGQGNQPQHF. In nucleotides, the CDR3 is TGTGCCAGCGGTCCCGGACAGGGGAATCAGCCCCAGCATTTT.

This clonotype was found a few times. The rearrangement joins TRBV11-2 to TRBJ2-7; no firm D call. There are 13 residues in the CDR3. V was trimmed by 3 bases and J by 0 bases, leaving 6 bases between them. Germline V gene data show CDR1 as SGHAT and CDR2 as FQNNGV. The CDR3 reads CASSFTSSYEQYF. CDR3 in DNA: TGTGCCAGCAGCTTCACGAGCTCCTACGAGCAGTACTTC.

The chain joins TRBV20-1 to TRBJ1-2; D is ambiguous. The CDR3 contains 10 residues. Germline assignment: CDR1 DFQATT and CDR2 SNEGSKA (reference sequence). The germline V and J ends were trimmed by 3 bases and 9 bases, with 8 bases remaining between them. CDR3 DNA: TGCAGTGCTAGGGACTCCAGCTACACCTTC. Amino acid sequence: CSARDSSYTF.

The J gene is TRBJ1-2, the V gene TRBV5-1; D is ambiguous. Germline lookup yields CDR1 SGHRS and CDR2 YFSETQ. V was trimmed by 1 base and J by 7 bases, leaving 14 bases between them. This CDR3 contains 14 residues. The CDR3 reads CASSLLTSTSGYTF. In nucleotides, the CDR3 is TGCGCCAGCAGCTTGCTTACAAGTACCTCTGGCTACACCTTC. The variable domain in full, completed from reference TRBV5-1 and TRBJ1-2, reads KAGVTQTPRYLIKTRGQQVTLSCSPISGHRSVSWYQQTPGQGLQFLFEYFSETQRNKGNFPGRFSGRQFSNSRSEMNVSTLELGDSALYLCASSLLTSTSGYTFGSGTRLTVV.

This clonotype was seen a handful of times. The gene calls are TRBV9 and TRBJ2-4, with TRBD2 as a possible D gene (6 bases). The CDR3 covers 14 residues. The germline gives CDR1 SGDLS, CDR2 YYNGEE. V was cut by 4 bases and J by 6 bases, with 14 bases left in between. CDR3 residues: CASSLTSRGNIQYF. CDR3 bases: TGTGCCAGCAGCTTGACTAGTCGTGGAAACATTCAGTACTTC.

The chain combines TRBV28 with TRBJ2-5; TRBD2 matches 7 bases. Germline V lookup: CDR1 MDHEN, CDR2 SYDVKM. CDR3 length: 16 amino acids. V lost 2 bases and J lost 2; bases outside the gene matches: 8. The CDR3 region has the DNA TGTGCCAGCAGTTTAATGCAGGGAGCGGGACAAGAGACCCAGTACTTC. This encodes CASSLMQGAGQETQYF.

This clonotype turned up a few times. V gene TRBV30 combines with J gene TRBJ2-6; D might be TRBD1 or TRBD2, each matching 5 bases. V lost 0 bases and J 1 base, leaving 7 bases between the germline ends. From germline, CDR1 is GTSNPN and CDR2 SVGIG (reference sequence). The length of the CDR3 is 15 residues. The CDR3 is CAWSVGESGANVLTF. CDR3 DNA sequence: TGTGCCTGGAGTGTAGGGGAGTCTGGGGCCAACGTCCTGACTTTC.

This clonotype was found a few times. The chain couples TRBV7-2 to TRBJ1-4, with D perhaps TRBD1 (5 bases). The CDR3 length is 14 residues. Per the germline V gene, CDR1 is SGHTA and CDR2 is FQGNSA. Trimming took off 6 bases at V and 5 bases at J, with 13 bases between the two ends. CDR3 DNA: TGTGCCAGCAGGAGGGGTGACTACAATGAAAAACTGTTTTTT. It encodes CASRRGDYNEKLFF.

The V call is TRBV20-1, the J call TRBJ2-7, with TRBD1 as a possible D gene (6 bases). Trimming took off 6 bases at V and 7 bases at J, with 16 bases between the two ends. The CDR3 contains 12 residues. Germline-derived CDR1 and CDR2 are DFQATT and SNEGSKA (reference sequence). The CDR3 region has the DNA TGCAGTGCCGCAGGGGATCTAATGGAGCAGTACTTC. This sequence encodes CSAAGDLMEQYF.

This clonotype was seen more than once but under ten times. The chain couples TRBV30 to TRBJ1-5; D might be TRBD1 (6 bases). The ends were cut back, 0 bases at V and 2 bases at J, with 14 bases in the middle. This CDR3 is 16 amino acids long. Germline V lookup: CDR1 GTSNPN, CDR2 SVGIG (reference sequence). The DNA for the CDR3 is TGTGCCTGGAGTGTTTGGGGGCGGGATGGCAATCAGCCCCAGCATTTT. As protein: CAWSVWGRDGNQPQHF.

V is TRBV7-9 and J is TRBJ1-1; the D is unclear. This CDR3 comprises 12 residues. V was trimmed by 7 bases and J by 11 bases, leaving 17 bases between them. Germline assignment: CDR1 SEHNR and CDR2 FQNEAQ (reference sequence). The CDR3 coding sequence is TGTGCCAGCAACATCGGGGAGGGCCAGGCTTTCTTT. This encodes CASNIGEGQAFF.

Details on this clonotype: One end of the junction is discordant with germline, which a read error may explain. CDR3 bases: TGTGCCGGCCGGACAGGGGGCTTCTTC. This codes for CAGRTGGFF. This rearrangement joins TRBV9 to TRBJ2-4; TRBD1 matches at 11 bases. Germline CDR1 reads SGDLS; CDR2 reads YYNGEE. The CDR3 runs to 9 residues.

This clonotype was counted between two and nine times. V and J are TRBV20-1 and TRBJ2-1; 8 bases match TRBD2. The germline CDR1 and CDR2 sequences are DFQATT and SNEGSKA (reference sequence). The CDR3 runs 13 residues. Trimming at V came to 3 bases and at J to 5 bases, leaving 3 bases not matched to a gene. CDR3 sequence (DNA): TGCAGTGCTAGCGGGGGGGCCCACAATGAGCAGTTCTTC. It translates to CSASGGAHNEQFF.

The CDR3 DNA reads as TGTGCCTCCCGCTTTGGGGGACAGGGTTTATACGAGCAGTACTTC. Amino acids: CASRFGGQGLYEQYF. This rearrangement joins TRBV6-2 or TRBV6-3 to TRBJ2-7; the match to TRBD1 covers 9 bases. The germline V gene has CDR1 MNHEY and CDR2 SVGEGT. V lost 11 bases, J lost 4 bases, and 15 bases stayed unmatched. The length of the CDR3 is 15 residues.

V gene TRBV11-2 combines with J gene TRBJ1-1, with D unresolved. Germline V gene data show CDR1 as SGHAT and CDR2 as FQNNGV. Trimming shortened V by 6 bases and J by 2 bases, and 10 bases separated the two germline ends. There are 13 residues in the CDR3. This CDR3 reads CASRPGFNTEAFF. In DNA, the CDR3 is TGTGCCAGCAGACCCGGGTTCAACACTGAAGCTTTCTTT.

Only one count was recorded for this clonotype. The chain recombines TRBV20-1 with TRBJ2-5; 8 bases align to TRBD2. V dropped 2 bases and J dropped 6; count of bases not matched to a gene: 5. The CDR3 consists of 13 residues. The V gene's germline CDR1 is DFQATT and CDR2 SNEGSKA (reference sequence). The CDR3 DNA is TGCAGTGCTAGACTTGCGGGGGGTCAGACCCAGTACTTC. Protein product: CSARLAGGQTQYF.

V usage is TRBV4-2 and J usage is TRBJ2-3; D unclear. In germline, CDR1 is LGHNA, CDR2 YNFKEQ. This CDR3 is 13 amino acids long. The V end was cut by 1 base, the J end by 4 bases, with 6 bases between. Written as DNA, the CDR3 is TGTGCCAGCAGCCAAGGAAGGGCAGATACGCAGTATTTT. This translates into CASSQGRADTQYF.

This chain joins TRBV6-5 and TRBJ1-2, with D possibly being TRBD1 (5 bases). The CDR3 length is 13 residues. Germline V CDR1 and CDR2: MNHEY, SVGAGI. V lost 7 bases to trimming and J lost 1 base, with 10 bases between them. CDR3 bases: TGTGCCAGCATGGGACGGTATAACTATGGCTACACCTTC. Encoded protein: CASMGRYNYGYTF.

This clonotype was picked up one time. V usage is TRBV29-1 and J usage is TRBJ1-2; 10 bases fit TRBD1. Per germline, CDR1 SQVTM and CDR2 ANQGSEA. There are 13 residues in the CDR3. The junction had 6 bases not matched to a gene; V was cut back by 4 bases and J by 7 bases. CDR3 loop: CSVGGQGKRGYTF. DNA for the CDR3: TGCAGCGTTGGGGGACAGGGGAAGCGTGGCTACACCTTC.

The chain is built from TRBV19 and TRBJ2-1, with 7 positions matching TRBD2. This CDR3 region has 14 residues. Per the germline V gene, CDR1 is LNHDA and CDR2 is SQIVND (reference sequence). V gave up 5 bases and J gave up 2 bases; unmatched junction bases: 3. The CDR3 region has the DNA TGTGCCAGTAGTTACGGACTAGCCTACAATGAGCAGTTCTTC. It encodes CASSYGLAYNEQFF.

The chain has TRBV9 and TRBJ1-4; 8 bases line up with TRBD1. The V gene's germline CDR1 is SGDLS and CDR2 YYNGEE. The J segment lost 5 bases and the V segment lost 3 bases, leaving 9 bases of the junction unmatched. There are 16 residues in the CDR3. CDR3 protein: CASSATDRGLNEKLFF. The CDR3 DNA reads TGTGCCAGCAGCGCTACTGACAGGGGCCTAAATGAAAAACTGTTTTTT. Drawing the rest from reference TRBV9 and TRBJ1-4, the complete variable domain is DSGVTQTPKHLITATGQRVTLRCSPRSGDLSVYWYQQSLDQGLQFLIQYYNGEERAKGNILERFSAQQFPDLHSELNLSSLELGDSALYFCASSATDRGLNEKLFFGSGTQLSVL.

The rearrangement uses TRBV20-1 and TRBJ2-5, with TRBD1 identical over 7 bases. The J call is in doubt because the DNA end fits TRBJ2-7 better. Germline-derived CDR1 and CDR2 are DFQATT and SNEGSKA (reference sequence). The CDR3 extends over 13 amino acids. CDR3 bases: TGCAGTGCTAACGGACAGGACTCCTACGAGCAGTACTTC. Residues: CSANGQDSYEQYF.

The chain is built from TRBV12-3 or TRBV12-4 and TRBJ2-5; the match to TRBD1 covers 8 bases. TRBJ2-7 matches the DNA end more closely, so the J call is doubtful. The CDR3 has 14 amino acids. CDR3 amino acids: CASSIGQGRDEQYF. The CDR3 bases are TGTGCCAGCAGTATCGGACAGGGTAGAGACGAGCAGTACTTC.

This chain joins TRBV6-6 and TRBJ1-5; 8 bases agree with TRBD1. The CDR3 covers 15 residues. V gave up 5 bases and J gave up 2 bases; unmatched junction bases: 5. Germline CDR1 reads MNHNY; CDR2 reads SVGAGI (reference sequence). The CDR3 loop reads CASSGGQGGNQPQHF. In DNA, the CDR3 is TGTGCCAGCAGTGGAGGACAGGGAGGCAATCAGCCCCAGCATTTT.

The sample holds a few counts of this clonotype. The chain joins TRBV9 to TRBJ2-7; 7 nucleotides line up with TRBD2. The CDR3 totals 15 residues. In germline, CDR1 is SGDLS, CDR2 YYNGEE. J gave up 0 bases and V 4 bases, and 7 bases lay outside the gene matches. DNA of the CDR3: TGTGCCAGCAGCCCCCGGGACTACCACTCCTACGAGCAGTACTTC. Amino acid sequence: CASSPRDYHSYEQYF.

This clonotype appeared a few times. The rearrangement joins TRBV6-5 to TRBJ1-3; D is possibly TRBD1 (6 bases). This CDR3 spans 17 amino acids. In germline, CDR1 is MNHEY, CDR2 SVGAGI. V was shortened by 5 bases and J by 4 bases, with 21 bases between the two germline ends. The DNA for the CDR3 is TGTGCCAGCAGTACTTCCCCCCCAACAGGGACCGGAAACACCATATATTTT. This gives the protein CASSTSPPTGTGNTIYF.